This T cell receptor (beta chain) was captured in a study of cytotoxic CD8 clonotypes in ibrutinib-treated CLL. Study context: The patients comprised roughly 10 relapsed/refractory and approximately 16 treatment-naive cases, about 18 IGHV unmutated. After a median of 68 months, 14 patients stayed remitted and some 12 progressed; responses had been partial in approximately 24 and complete in 2. On average, each sample had about 250,000 productive templates and more than 75,000 productive rearrangements. The study's findings and limits: Rising at ibrutinib response, clonality subsequently fell back toward baseline at progression.

The V gene's germline CDR1 is MDHEN and CDR2 SYDVKM. V gave up 7 bases and J gave up 7 bases; unmatched junction bases: 5. This CDR3 has 14 residues. With respect to this clone: Its antigen is currently unknown.

The assay was immunoSEQ multiplex PCR, and TCRdb's table has in-frame clones only and misses some. This table has 60,000 to 70,000 clones, around 52% appearing once. Sample: PBMCs, taken after 12 months of ibrutinib treatment. The TCR comes from a human donor with chronic lymphocytic leukemia. The genes are TRBV28 and TRBJ2-2; 11 bases are a match to TRBD2. CDR3 DNA sequence: TGTGCCAGCATAGCGGGAGGGCCTGGCGGGGAGCTGTTTTTT. Protein sequence: CASIAGGPGGELFF.